This T cell receptor (beta chain) was identified in a study of blood T cell repertoires in COVID-19. At the level of the study: In each case, the material was cDNA or gDNA derived from T cells, B-cell-depleted T cells, or PBMCs.

This table comes from immunoSEQ multiplex PCR, and its TCRdb copy is limited to in-frame clones, with some not included. The table includes 95,000 or so clones, under 85% detected once. The CDR3 has 11 amino acids. Trimming pared 7 bases from V and 4 bases from J, leaving 7 bases between. CDR1 and CDR2 from the germline V gene are SGHRS and YFSETQ. The rearrangement joins TRBV5-1 to TRBJ2-3; no clear D gene. This TCR came from a human donor in a cohort sampled during active COVID-19. Material for sequencing was peripheral blood. The CDR3 reads CASSRSDTQYF. The DNA for the CDR3 is TGCGCCAGCTCCCGGTCAGATACGCAGTATTTT.